This is a list of T cell receptor beta chains from one sample in a study of blood T cell repertoires in COVID-19. Assay: immunoSEQ multiplex PCR; the TCRdb copy retains only in-frame clones and omits some. The sample carries 300,000 to 400,000 clones, around 87% recorded once. Material for sequencing was peripheral blood. The source of these receptors is a woman aged 60-75 years with COVID-19, enrolled during active disease. Each CDR3 is given with its conserved first and last residue. A D gene is named only where the DNA matches it firmly. The listing skips clone size in some rows; elsewhere it reads once, few, many or a size class.

J gene: TRBJ2-7; V gene: TRBV5-1; D gene: TRBD1; clone size: NA; CDR3 DNA: TGCGCCAGCAGCTTCCCGGGACAGGGGAGGCCCTACGAGCAGTACTTC; CDR3 protein: CASSFPGQGRPYEQYF
J gene: TRBJ1-6; V gene: TRBV11-2; D gene: NA; clone size: NA; CDR3 DNA: TGTGCCAGCAGCTCCGGGACTTACCCCCTCCACTTT; CDR3 protein: CASSSGTYPLHF
J gene: TRBJ1-5; V gene: TRBV19; D gene: NA; clone size: once; CDR3 DNA: TGTGCCAGTAGTTCATTTCCGGGACACTTAAATCAGCCCCAGCATTTT; CDR3 protein: CASSSFPGHLNQPQHF
J gene: TRBJ2-3; V gene: TRBV10-3; D gene: NA; clone size: NA; CDR3 DNA: TGTGCCATCAGTGCAGATCTCACAGATACGCAGTATTTT; CDR3 protein: CAISADLTDTQYF
J gene: TRBJ2-2; V gene: TRBV9; D gene: NA; clone size: few; CDR3 DNA: TGTGCCAGCAGCGAATTACGGGGAGGAGGGACCGGGGAGCTGTTTTTT; CDR3 protein: CASSELRGGGTGELFF
J gene: TRBJ1-5; V gene: TRBV6-5; D gene: NA; clone size: NA; CDR3 DNA: TGTGCCAGCAGCCAATCTAGTAATCAGCCCCAGCATTTT; CDR3 protein: CASSQSSNQPQHF
J gene: TRBJ1-2; V gene: TRBV12-1; D gene: NA; clone size: NA; CDR3 DNA: TGTGCCAGCACCCTTACGGGACAGAAACTAGACGTATGTGAGTATGGCTACACCTTC; CDR3 protein: CASTLTGQKLDVCEYGYTF
J gene: TRBJ1-2; V gene: TRBV10-3; D gene: TRBD1; clone size: NA; CDR3 DNA: TGTGCCATCAGTCGGGACAGGGGGCTTGACTATGGCTACACCTTC; CDR3 protein: CAISRDRGLDYGYTF
J gene: TRBJ2-1; V gene: TRBV19; D gene: TRBD2; clone size: few; CDR3 DNA: TGTGCCAGTAGTAGACTAGCGGGGGAATACAATGAGCAGTTCTTC; CDR3 protein: CASSRLAGEYNEQFF
J gene: TRBJ1-6; V gene: TRBV6-6; D gene: NA; clone size: NA; CDR3 DNA: TGTGCCAGCGCACAGGGTTCGGTTTCACCCCTCCACTTT; CDR3 protein: CASAQGSVSPLHF
J gene: TRBJ2-2; V gene: TRBV5-1; D gene: NA; clone size: NA; CDR3 DNA: TGCGCCAGCAGCGAGCAGGGGTTCCCGGCGGCGACCGGGGAGCTGTTTTTT; CDR3 protein: CASSEQGFPAATGELFF
J gene: TRBJ1-5; V gene: TRBV7-8; D gene: NA; clone size: once; CDR3 DNA: TGTGCCAGCAGCTTAGTGCGGGAGGCGCCCCAGCATTTT; CDR3 protein: CASSLVREAPQHF
J gene: TRBJ1-1; V gene: TRBV19; D gene: TRBD1; clone size: NA; CDR3 DNA: TGTGCCAGTAGCCTAAGGACAGGGGGTCGCACTGAAGCTTTCTTT; CDR3 protein: CASSLRTGGRTEAFF
J gene: TRBJ1-1; V gene: TRBV5-1; D gene: TRBD1; clone size: NA; CDR3 DNA: TGCGCCAGCACCCTACAGGGACAGGACACTGAAGCTTTCTTT; CDR3 protein: CASTLQGQDTEAFF
J gene: TRBJ2-7; V gene: TRBV5-5; D gene: TRBD1; clone size: few; CDR3 DNA: TGTGCCAGCAGCTCCCCCCGGCAGGGGGAGTTGTTATGGGCCTACGAGCAGTACTTC; CDR3 protein: CASSSPRQGELLWAYEQYF
J gene: TRBJ1-1; V gene: TRBV6-6; D gene: TRBD1; clone size: NA; CDR3 DNA: TGTGCCAGCAGTTCGACAGGGGGCGTGGACACTGAAGCTTTCTTT; CDR3 protein: CASSSTGGVDTEAFF
J gene: TRBJ2-2; V gene: TRBV2; D gene: NA; clone size: NA; CDR3 DNA: TGTGCCAGCAACGGGCAGGGTACCGGGGAGCTGTTTTTT; CDR3 protein: CASNGQGTGELFF
J gene: TRBJ2-2; V gene: TRBV24-1; D gene: NA; clone size: NA; CDR3 DNA: TGTGCCACCAGTGACGCAACCGGGACTGCGAACACCGGGGAGCTGTTTTTT; CDR3 protein: CATSDATGTANTGELFF
J gene: TRBJ2-1; V gene: TRBV18; D gene: TRBD2; clone size: NA; CDR3 DNA: TGTGCCAGCTCCTTCGACGGAGCGGGGGGGCCGTATGAGCAGTTCTTC; CDR3 protein: CASSFDGAGGPYEQFF
J gene: TRBJ1-1; V gene: TRBV7-2; D gene: NA; clone size: once; CDR3 DNA: TGTGCCAGCAGCGCCCGTGCGCTCACTGAAGCTTTCTTT; CDR3 protein: CASSARALTEAFF
J gene: TRBJ1-1; V gene: TRBV11-2; D gene: NA; clone size: NA; CDR3 DNA: TGTGCCAGCAGCTTAGAGTACAGGTTGAACACTGAAGCTTTCTTT; CDR3 protein: CASSLEYRLNTEAFF
J gene: TRBJ2-7; V gene: TRBV30; D gene: TRBD1; clone size: NA; CDR3 DNA: TGTGCCCGCGGGGGACAGGGCGTTTACGAGCAGTACTTC; CDR3 protein: CARGGQGVYEQYF
J gene: TRBJ1-1; V gene: TRBV7-3; D gene: NA; clone size: NA; CDR3 DNA: TGTGCCAGCAGCTTATTATCATCCAGAGGGAACACTGAAGCTTTCTTT; CDR3 protein: CASSLLSSRGNTEAFF
J gene: TRBJ1-1; V gene: TRBV11-2; D gene: NA; clone size: NA; CDR3 DNA: TGTGCCAGCAGCCCCAGCGTCTGGGGGGACACTGAAGCTTTCTTT; CDR3 protein: CASSPSVWGDTEAFF
J gene: TRBJ1-1; V gene: TRBV7-3; D gene: TRBD1; clone size: NA; CDR3 DNA: TGTGCCAGCAGCCTACCGGACAGGGCCAATGACATGAACACTGAAGCTTTCTTT; CDR3 protein: CASSLPDRANDMNTEAFF
J gene: TRBJ2-1; V gene: TRBV3-1/TRBV3-2; D gene: TRBD1; clone size: NA; CDR3 DNA: TGTGCCAGCAGCCTCCGGGACAGGGGGAATGAGCAGTTCTTC; CDR3 protein: CASSLRDRGNEQFF
J gene: TRBJ2-3; V gene: TRBV5-4; D gene: TRBD2; clone size: NA; CDR3 DNA: TGTGCCAGCAGCTCATCGGGACTAGCGGGCTTAGATACGCAGTATTTT; CDR3 protein: CASSSSGLAGLDTQYF
J gene: TRBJ2-3; V gene: TRBV24-1; D gene: TRBD2; clone size: NA; CDR3 DNA: TGTGCCACCAGTGATCCAGCGGGGGGGCCAGATACGCAGTATTTT; CDR3 protein: CATSDPAGGPDTQYF
J gene: TRBJ1-2; V gene: TRBV6-6; D gene: NA; clone size: NA; CDR3 DNA: TGTGCCAGCAGTTACTCTCGGGAAACCTACACCTTC; CDR3 protein: CASSYSRETYTF
J gene: TRBJ1-6; V gene: TRBV11-2; D gene: NA; clone size: NA; CDR3 DNA: TGTGCCAGCACGGCGGTGAATTCACCCCTCCACTTT; CDR3 protein: CASTAVNSPLHF
J gene: TRBJ1-2; V gene: TRBV5-1; D gene: TRBD1; clone size: NA; CDR3 DNA: TGCGCCAGCAGCCGGACAGGTCCCGGCTATGGCTACACCTTC; CDR3 protein: CASSRTGPGYGYTF
J gene: TRBJ2-5; V gene: TRBV7-2; D gene: TRBD2; clone size: NA; CDR3 DNA: TGTGCCAGCAGCAAGCGGGGGGGTCACCAAGAGACCCAGTACTTC; CDR3 protein: CASSKRGGHQETQYF
J gene: TRBJ2-5; V gene: TRBV4-2; D gene: NA; clone size: NA; CDR3 DNA: TGTGCCAGCAGCCAAGTACTGGGAGATTCGGAGACCCAGTACTTC; CDR3 protein: CASSQVLGDSETQYF
J gene: TRBJ2-7; V gene: TRBV12-3/TRBV12-4; D gene: NA; clone size: NA; CDR3 DNA: TGTGCCAGCGGGGGCGGCGTGGGGGAGCAGTACTTC; CDR3 protein: CASGGGVGEQYF
J gene: TRBJ1-1; V gene: TRBV2; D gene: NA; clone size: NA; CDR3 DNA: TGTGCCAGCAGAACGGGGGGTTTGAACACTGAAGCTTTCTTT; CDR3 protein: CASRTGGLNTEAFF
J gene: TRBJ2-3; V gene: TRBV5-1; D gene: TRBD1; clone size: NA; CDR3 DNA: TGCGCCAGCAGCAGGGAAACAGGGGCGCGGGATACGCAGTATTTT; CDR3 protein: CASSRETGARDTQYF
J gene: TRBJ1-2; V gene: TRBV27; D gene: NA; clone size: NA; CDR3 DNA: TGTGCCAGCAGTGTCCGGTATCAACCCGGTCTCACCTTC; CDR3 protein: CASSVRYQPGLTF
J gene: TRBJ2-5; V gene: TRBV7-9; D gene: NA; clone size: NA; CDR3 DNA: TGTGCCAGCAGCTTATTCCCAACGGGAGAGTTGAAGACCCAGTACTTC; CDR3 protein: CASSLFPTGELKTQYF
J gene: TRBJ2-7; V gene: TRBV5-6; D gene: NA; clone size: NA; CDR3 DNA: TGTGCCAGCAGCATGAAGGACAACCGCTACGAGCAGTACTTC; CDR3 protein: CASSMKDNRYEQYF
J gene: TRBJ1-1; V gene: TRBV28; D gene: NA; clone size: NA; CDR3 DNA: TGTGCCAGCAGTTTTCTCCTACACCATGACGGGTCGGGCACTGAAGCTTTCTTT; CDR3 protein: CASSFLLHHDGSGTEAFF
J gene: TRBJ2-2; V gene: TRBV20-1; D gene: NA; clone size: NA; CDR3 DNA: TGCAGTGCTAAGAGGACCGGGGAGCTGTTTTTT; CDR3 protein: CSAKRTGELFF
J gene: TRBJ2-7; V gene: TRBV6-6; D gene: TRBD2; clone size: NA; CDR3 DNA: TGTGCCAGCAGAAGAAGCGGGGGGGCCCTCTACGAGCAGTACTTC; CDR3 protein: CASRRSGGALYEQYF
J gene: TRBJ2-1; V gene: TRBV18; D gene: TRBD2; clone size: NA; CDR3 DNA: TGTGCCAGCTCACCCAAACGGGGGGGCCCCTACAATGAGCAGTTCTTC; CDR3 protein: CASSPKRGGPYNEQFF
J gene: TRBJ2-7; V gene: TRBV27; D gene: NA; clone size: NA; CDR3 DNA: TGTGCCAGCAGCCCTGGACAGCCTTACGAGCAGTACTTC; CDR3 protein: CASSPGQPYEQYF
J gene: TRBJ1-2; V gene: TRBV3-1/TRBV3-2; D gene: NA; clone size: NA; CDR3 DNA: TGTGCCAGCAGCCCGCGGACAGAAAACTATGGCTACACCTTC; CDR3 protein: CASSPRTENYGYTF
J gene: TRBJ2-1; V gene: TRBV7-8; D gene: TRBD2; clone size: NA; CDR3 DNA: TGTGCCAGCAGCTTAGTTGCGGGGGGGCCGAATGAGCAGTTCTTC; CDR3 protein: CASSLVAGGPNEQFF
J gene: TRBJ2-1; V gene: TRBV6-2/TRBV6-3; D gene: TRBD2; clone size: once; CDR3 DNA: TGTGCCAGCAGTTACTCACTTTTCGCTAGCGGGGGGGAGGGGGCCTACAATGAGCAGTTCTTC; CDR3 protein: CASSYSLFASGGEGAYNEQFF
J gene: TRBJ2-7; V gene: TRBV5-4; D gene: NA; clone size: NA; CDR3 DNA: TGTGCCAGCAGCCGGGACTCTGGGCTCGAGCAGTACTTC; CDR3 protein: CASSRDSGLEQYF
J gene: TRBJ2-7; V gene: TRBV5-4; D gene: NA; clone size: NA; CDR3 DNA: TGTGCCAGCAGCCGGGTGGGGGGTTACGAGCAGTACTTC; CDR3 protein: CASSRVGGYEQYF
J gene: TRBJ2-7; V gene: TRBV2; D gene: NA; clone size: NA; CDR3 DNA: TGTGCCAGCAGCGAAGAAATCTCTTTCTACGAGCAGTACTTC; CDR3 protein: CASSEEISFYEQYF
J gene: TRBJ2-7; V gene: TRBV13; D gene: TRBD2; clone size: NA; CDR3 DNA: TGTGCCAGCAGCTTCACTAGCGGGGGTTTCCCCCTCTACGAGCAGTACTTC; CDR3 protein: CASSFTSGGFPLYEQYF
J gene: TRBJ2-5; V gene: TRBV5-4; D gene: TRBD2; clone size: NA; CDR3 DNA: TGTGCCAGCAGCTTTGAGACTAGCGGGGGAGGATTTCAAGAGACCCAGTACTTC; CDR3 protein: CASSFETSGGGFQETQYF
J gene: TRBJ1-2; V gene: TRBV5-6; D gene: NA; clone size: once; CDR3 DNA: TGTGCCAGCACCCAACAGCGGGTCTATGGCTACACCTTC; CDR3 protein: CASTQQRVYGYTF
J gene: TRBJ1-5; V gene: TRBV6-6; D gene: NA; clone size: NA; CDR3 DNA: TGTGCCAGCAGGTACAGGGACTCGGATCAGCCCCAGCATTTT; CDR3 protein: CASRYRDSDQPQHF
J gene: TRBJ1-1; V gene: TRBV6-5; D gene: TRBD1; clone size: NA; CDR3 DNA: TGTGCCAGCGAGGACAGGGGTACCCCCCTTGAAGCTTTCTTT; CDR3 protein: CASEDRGTPLEAFF